Shown below are 23 T cell receptor beta chains from a single sample sequenced in a study of shared clonotypes between healthy human individuals. The method was immunoSEQ multiplex PCR; TCRdb's version includes in-frame clones alone and lacks a portion of them. The table has some 1 million clones, around 74% seen once. Sequenced input: memory CD4+ T cells sorted from blood. The subset here: CD45RA-negative fraction. These receptors originate from a man between 18 and 35 years old in good health.

The chain carries TRBV5-4 and TRBJ2-1; D might be TRBD1 or TRBD2, each matching 5 bases. There are 15 residues in the CDR3. The germline gives CDR1 SGHNT, CDR2 YYREEE (reference sequence). With 1 base removed from V and 12 bases from J, the gap between germline ends came to 20 bases. The CDR3 DNA is TGTGCCAGCAGCTTGTCCCCTAACAGGTTTGAGGGGCAGTTCTTC. Its protein is CASSLSPNRFEGQFF.

V usage is TRBV5-8 and J usage is TRBJ2-3; D remains ambiguous. Trimming removed 1 base at V and 4 bases at J, with 13 bases between. Germline V lookup: CDR1 SGHTS, CDR2 YDEGEE. This CDR3 comprises 15 residues. In DNA form, the CDR3 reads TGTGCCAGCAGCTTGCTTCACGAGAAGGCAGATACGCAGTATTTT. Its protein product is CASSLLHEKADTQYF.

This clone was detected many times. The chain couples TRBV5-1 to TRBJ2-1; TRBD1 agrees at 7 bases. The CDR3 spans 14 residues. The J segment lost 6 bases and the V segment lost 4 bases, leaving 7 bases of the junction unmatched. The V gene's germline CDR1 is SGHRS and CDR2 YFSETQ. The CDR3 here is CASSPGQVGNEQFF. CDR3 nucleotide sequence: TGCGCCAGCAGCCCCGGACAGGTCGGCAATGAGCAGTTCTTC.

This clone has just a few counts. The CDR3 bases are TGTGCCAGCAGCTTGACAGGGGGCATTGGCTACACCTTC. Its translation: CASSLTGGIGYTF. The gene calls are TRBV7-3 and TRBJ1-2; 10 nucleotides align to TRBD1. Per the germline V gene, CDR1 is SGHTA and CDR2 is FQGTGA. This CDR3 spans 13 amino acids. The junction had 2 bases not matched to a gene; V was cut back by 3 bases and J by 7 bases.

The rearrangement joins TRBV28 to TRBJ1-4; TRBD1 is a possible D gene (5 bases). The CDR3 covers 15 residues. Trimming took off 9 bases at V and 7 bases at J, with 21 bases between the two ends. Germline CDR1 MDHEN, CDR2 SYDVKM. Written as DNA, the CDR3 is TGTGCCAGTCAACCCCAGGGAAAAAGAAGTGAAAAACTGTTTTTT. Its protein is CASQPQGKRSEKLFF.

This clone was picked up a small number of times. This chain uses TRBV30 with TRBJ1-1; TRBD1 matches 8 bases. Germline V gives CDR1 GTSNPN, CDR2 SVGIG (reference sequence). Trimming at V came to 2 bases and at J to 3 bases, leaving 2 bases not matched to a gene. There are 13 residues in the CDR3. The CDR3 spells CAWSPDRDTEAFF. CDR3 nucleotide sequence: TGTGCCTGGAGTCCGGACAGGGACACTGAAGCTTTCTTT.

Only one count was recorded for this clone. The chain is built from TRBV9 and TRBJ2-2, with D possibly being TRBD2 (6 bases). V was clipped by 4 bases and J by 5 bases, with 12 bases between them. Germline V gene sequence: CDR1 SGDLS, CDR2 YYNGEE. The CDR3 consists of 14 residues. The DNA for the CDR3 is TGTGCCAGCAGCCCGGGACTTGAGACCGGGGAGCTGTTTTTT. It is translated as CASSPGLETGELFF.

V and J are TRBV27 and TRBJ1-1; 10 positions match TRBD1. Germline lookup yields CDR1 MNHEY and CDR2 SMNVEV (reference sequence). V dropped 2 bases and J dropped 5; count of bases not matched to a gene: 8. The CDR3 extends over 16 amino acids. Here the CDR3 DNA reads TGTGCCAGCAGTTTACGGGCTGGGGGACAGGGGACTGAAGCTTTCTTT. It specifies CASSLRAGGQGTEAFF.

A note on this clone: No conserved phenylalanine or tryptophan is present at the end of the CDR3, so a read error is the likely explanation. The J gene is TRBJ1-1, the V gene TRBV6-6, with 7 nucleotides matching TRBD1. Trimming took 4 bases from V and 3 from J; bases not matched to a gene: 5. From germline, CDR1 is MNHNY and CDR2 SVGAGI (reference sequence). CDR3 length: 14 residues. The CDR3 DNA sequence: TGTGCCAGCAGTTCGGGACAGATCTACACTGAAGCTTTCCTT. It translates to CASSSGQIYTEAFL.

The V gene is TRBV5-4, the J gene TRBJ2-2; 7 bases map to TRBD2. The V and J ends lost 0 bases and 3 bases, in that order; junction bases with no gene match: 5. Germline values: CDR1 SGHNT, CDR2 YYREEE (reference sequence). The CDR3 sequence is 16 residues long. CDR3 DNA sequence: TGTGCCAGCAGCTTGGATGAAGCGGGGTACACCGGGGAGCTGTTTTTT. It encodes CASSLDEAGYTGELFF.

The rearrangement joins TRBV2 to TRBJ1-3; tentatively, D is TRBD1 (6 bases). The CDR3 extends over 15 amino acids. The V end lost 6 bases, the J end lost 4 bases, and 16 bases lay between the germline ends. The germline V gene has CDR1 SNHLY and CDR2 FYNNEI. CDR3 sequence: CASRAEQGGGNTIYF. The CDR3 nucleotides read TGTGCCAGCAGAGCCGAACAGGGAGGGGGAAACACCATATATTTT.

The DNA of the CDR3 is TGTGCCAGCCGTCTAGCGGGGCGCTCCTACGAGCAGTACTTC. Encoded protein: CASRLAGRSYEQYF. The chain couples TRBV27 to TRBJ2-7, with TRBD2 matching 9 bases. V lost 8 bases, J lost 0 bases, and 5 bases stayed unmatched. The germline V gene has CDR1 MNHEY and CDR2 SMNVEV (reference sequence). CDR3 length: 14 amino acids.

The rearrangement joins TRBV4-1 to TRBJ2-7, with 9 bases aligning to TRBD2. The ends lost 0 bases at V and 3 bases at J; junction bases unmatched: 12. CDR3 length equals 18 residues. Germline values: CDR1 MGHRA, CDR2 YSYEKL. This CDR3 is CASSQDRDRLAGNYEQYF. The CDR3 nucleotides are TGCGCCAGCAGCCAAGATCGAGACCGGCTAGCGGGGAACTACGAGCAGTACTTC.

This clone showed up just once. The rearrangement joins TRBV4-3 to TRBJ2-5, with D perhaps TRBD1 (5 bases). The V and J ends lost 1 base and 4 bases respectively, with 16 bases between them. CDR3 length: 16 amino acids. Germline V gene data show CDR1 as LGHNA and CDR2 as YSLEER. Here the CDR3 DNA reads TGCGCCAGCAGCCAAGGCCAGGCCCAGGGCCTAGAGACCCAGTACTTC. Protein sequence: CASSQGQAQGLETQYF.

The rearrangement joins TRBV7-8 to TRBJ2-6, with D tentatively TRBD2 (6 bases). Looked up from germline, CDR1 is SGHVS and CDR2 is FQNEAQ. CDR3 length: 20 amino acids. V was cut by 2 bases and J by 2 bases, with 22 bases left in between. The CDR3 here is CASSLWAGRKTLAGANVLTF. Here the CDR3 DNA reads TGTGCCAGCAGCTTATGGGCTGGGAGGAAGACCTTGGCTGGGGCCAACGTCCTGACTTTC.

This clone was picked up a small number of times. The J gene is TRBJ2-5, the V gene TRBV9, with 9 positions matching TRBD1. V lost 4 bases and J lost 4; bases outside the gene matches: 5. Germline loops: CDR1 SGDLS, CDR2 YYNGEE. This CDR3 spans 14 amino acids. The CDR3 DNA sequence: TGTGCCAGCAGCCAACAGGGGGCAGGAGAGACCCAGTACTTC. Its protein is CASSQQGAGETQYF.

The sample holds a few counts of this clone. This chain links TRBV10-2 with TRBJ2-6; 7 bases are a match to TRBD1. CDR1 is WSHSY and CDR2 is SAAADI in the germline V gene. Germline trimming cut 6 bases from V and 0 bases from J; bases unmatched to any gene: 8. The CDR3 length is 17 residues. CDR3 in DNA: TGCGCCAGCAGCCACAGGGGCCTAGACTCTGGGGCCAACGTCCTGACTTTC. Translated: CASSHRGLDSGANVLTF.

CDR3 region: CAISSGANEKLFF. The DNA of the CDR3 is TGTGCCATCAGTTCGGGGGCCAATGAAAAACTGTTTTTT. This chain links TRBV10-3 with TRBJ1-4; TRBD1 might be the D (6 bases). Per the germline V gene, CDR1 is ENHRY and CDR2 is SYGVKD. Trimming pared 5 bases from V and 5 bases from J, leaving 9 bases between. The CDR3 has 13 residues.

The chain couples TRBV2 to TRBJ2-7; D possibly corresponds to TRBD2 (7 bases). Germline-derived CDR1 and CDR2 are SNHLY and FYNNEI. There are 13 residues in the CDR3. Trimming cost V 7 bases and J 1 base, with 11 bases left between them. The DNA for the CDR3 is TGTGCCAGCAAACAGGGAGGGTCCTACGAGCAGTACTTC. As protein: CASKQGGSYEQYF.

J is TRBJ1-2 and V is TRBV6-1, with TRBD1 matching 10 bases. CDR3 length: 15 amino acids. Losses at the gene ends were 0 bases for V and 3 bases for J; bases not matched to a gene: 1. Germline-derived CDR1 and CDR2 are MNHNS and SASEGT. CDR3 residues: CASSEAGTGDYGYTF. The CDR3 coding sequence is TGTGCCAGCAGTGAAGCGGGGACAGGGGACTATGGCTACACCTTC.

The sample holds a few counts of this clone. This chain uses TRBV27 with TRBJ2-5, with 13 positions matching TRBD2. The CDR3 extends over 17 amino acids. Looked up from germline, CDR1 is MNHEY and CDR2 is SMNVEV (reference sequence). The junction had 12 bases not matched to a gene; V was cut back by 4 bases and J by 7 bases. The CDR3, as DNA: TGTGCCAGCAGTTACGGGACTAGCGGGAACAACCGGGGGACCCAGTACTTC. It yields the protein CASSYGTSGNNRGTQYF.

The chain couples TRBV5-1 to TRBJ2-3, with 9 positions matching TRBD2. This CDR3 contains 16 residues. V gave up 4 bases and J gave up 2 bases; unmatched junction bases: 8. Germline V lookup: CDR1 SGHRS, CDR2 YFSETQ. The CDR3 nucleotides read TGCGCCAGCAGCCTGGGAGCGGGGGGCGTCACAGATACGCAGTATTTT. It encodes CASSLGAGGVTDTQYF.

This clone was picked up one time. The chain employs TRBV19 and TRBJ1-6, with D possibly matching TRBD1 (6 bases). The germline V gene encodes CDR1 LNHDA and CDR2 SQIVND (reference sequence). The CDR3 loop spans 15 amino acids. Trimming stripped 7 bases from V and 4 bases from J, with 14 bases between. CDR3 in DNA: TGTGCCAGTACCCGACAGGCAGTTTATAATTCACCCCTCCACTTT. It is translated as CASTRQAVYNSPLHF. Full variable domain (missing parts from reference TRBV19 and TRBJ1-6): DGGITQSPKYLFRKEGQNVTLSCEQNLNHDAMYWYRQDPGQGLRLIYYSQIVNDFQKGDIAEGYSVSREKKESFPLTVTSAQKNPTAFYLCASTRQAVYNSPLHFGNGTRLTVT.